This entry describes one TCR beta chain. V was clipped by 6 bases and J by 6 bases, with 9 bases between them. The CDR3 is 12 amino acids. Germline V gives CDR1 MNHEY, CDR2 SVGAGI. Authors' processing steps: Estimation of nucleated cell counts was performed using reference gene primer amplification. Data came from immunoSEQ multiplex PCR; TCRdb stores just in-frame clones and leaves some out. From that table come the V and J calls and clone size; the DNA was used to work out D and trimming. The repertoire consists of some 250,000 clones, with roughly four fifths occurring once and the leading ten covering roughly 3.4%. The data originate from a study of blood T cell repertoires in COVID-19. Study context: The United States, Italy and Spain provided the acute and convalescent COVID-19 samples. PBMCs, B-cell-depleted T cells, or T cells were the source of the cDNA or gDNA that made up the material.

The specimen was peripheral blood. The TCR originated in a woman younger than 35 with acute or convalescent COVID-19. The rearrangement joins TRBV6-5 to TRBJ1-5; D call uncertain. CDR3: CASSGGSQPQHF. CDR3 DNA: TGTGCCAGCAGCGGAGGAAGTCAGCCCCAGCATTTT.